The clone carrying this T cell receptor beta chain appeared many times. What it binds is not known. This entry belongs to a study of spatial heterogeneity in lung cancer. Turning to the study itself: Samples came from 60 to 75 TRACERx patients with untreated early-stage lung cancer. Alpha-chain sequences were consistently detected in smaller numbers than beta-chain sequences. Study-wide findings and caveats: Resection saw ubiquitous expanded tumor TCRs appear in blood more than follow-up did.

CDR3 size: 15 residues. V lost 1 base, J lost 0 bases, and 7 bases lay in between. Germline-derived CDR1 and CDR2 are MDHEN and SYDVKM. Indicated time point: blood at routine non-recurrence follow-up after resection. Sequencing was performed on whole RNA extracted from tumor and nontumor lung tissue, or from frozen PBMC, and the material was left unsorted. MiXCR, applied by TCRdb to the 5' RACE reads, yields one record per CDR3 protein. The data show tens of thousands of distinct CDR3 sequences, roughly 5% seen once. The sequenced sample was PBMCs, obtained at follow-up. This receptor was taken from a female donor with early-stage non-small cell lung cancer. The chain is built from TRBV28 and TRBJ2-4; D may be TRBD2 (5 bases). The CDR3 nucleotides read TGTGCCAGCAGTTTATTAGCGCTAGCCAAAAACATTCAGTACTTC. It yields the protein CASSLLALAKNIQYF.